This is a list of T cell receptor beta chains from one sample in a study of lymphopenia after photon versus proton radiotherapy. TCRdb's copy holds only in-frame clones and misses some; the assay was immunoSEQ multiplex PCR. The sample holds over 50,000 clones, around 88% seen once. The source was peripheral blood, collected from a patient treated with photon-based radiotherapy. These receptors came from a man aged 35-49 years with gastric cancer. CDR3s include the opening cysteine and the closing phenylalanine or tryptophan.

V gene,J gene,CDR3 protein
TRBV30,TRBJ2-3,CAWNLGQGADTQYF
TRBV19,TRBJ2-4,CASSTTTGGAGYF
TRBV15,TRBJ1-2,CATSNRGVGYGYTF
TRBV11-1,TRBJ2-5,CASGPFQGTQYF
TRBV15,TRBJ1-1,CATSDALGFEAFF
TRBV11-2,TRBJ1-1,CASSSIKGPKGHGAFF
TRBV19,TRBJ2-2,CASSRLAGGVNTGELFF
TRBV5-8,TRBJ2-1,CASSLSGADEQFF
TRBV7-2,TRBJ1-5,CASSQGQGLAQHF
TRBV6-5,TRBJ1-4,CASGKGREKLFF
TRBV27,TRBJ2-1,CASRKSGFYNEQFF
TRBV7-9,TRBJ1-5,CASSFPGQPQHF
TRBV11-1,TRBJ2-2,CASSLEDTGELFF
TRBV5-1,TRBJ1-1,CASSLGGGDTEAFF
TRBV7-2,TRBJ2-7,CASTDSGQGPSEQYF
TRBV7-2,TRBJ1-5,CASSFTGRSDQPQHF
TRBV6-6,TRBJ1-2,CASSYEGIRPAQGYTF
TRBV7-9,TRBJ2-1,CASSWDRGYNEQFF
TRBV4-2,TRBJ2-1,CASSQAGNDNEQFF
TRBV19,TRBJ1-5,CASVFTSSNQPQHF
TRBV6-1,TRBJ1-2,CASSEYKGGNYGYTF
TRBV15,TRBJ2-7,CATSGTGPTEQYF
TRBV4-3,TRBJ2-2,CASSQDEGRELFF
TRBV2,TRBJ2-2,CASNPGDANGELFF
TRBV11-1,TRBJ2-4,CASSSIEGGLAKNIQYF
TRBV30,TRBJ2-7,CAWGQGNRYEQYF
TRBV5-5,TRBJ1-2,CASSLYRTGSAEGYTF
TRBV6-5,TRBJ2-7,CASSYSDGYEQYF
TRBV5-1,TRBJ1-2,CASSPLPGLDYGYTF
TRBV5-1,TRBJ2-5,CASSQASGGQETQYF
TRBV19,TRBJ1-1,CASSPSQGASTEAFF
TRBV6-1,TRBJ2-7,CASSEAPGTGGTYEQYF
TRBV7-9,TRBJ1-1,CASSLVGGVAFF
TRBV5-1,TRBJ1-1,CASRLAQEAFF
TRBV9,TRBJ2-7,CASSVTGGPYEQYF
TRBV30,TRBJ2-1,CAWSVTSEQFF
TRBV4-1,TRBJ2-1,CASSRPGGREQFF
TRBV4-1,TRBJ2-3,CASSYGTGGDTQYF
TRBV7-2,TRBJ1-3,CASSLDPLNTIYF
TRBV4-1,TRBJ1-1,CASSQGGNRDTEAFF
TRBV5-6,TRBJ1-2,CASSLAEQGGPPNYGYTF
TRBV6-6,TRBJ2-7,CASSYSPTGDAYEQYF
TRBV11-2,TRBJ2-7,CASSLDRGQAYEQYF
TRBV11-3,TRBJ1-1,CASSPGGTEAFF